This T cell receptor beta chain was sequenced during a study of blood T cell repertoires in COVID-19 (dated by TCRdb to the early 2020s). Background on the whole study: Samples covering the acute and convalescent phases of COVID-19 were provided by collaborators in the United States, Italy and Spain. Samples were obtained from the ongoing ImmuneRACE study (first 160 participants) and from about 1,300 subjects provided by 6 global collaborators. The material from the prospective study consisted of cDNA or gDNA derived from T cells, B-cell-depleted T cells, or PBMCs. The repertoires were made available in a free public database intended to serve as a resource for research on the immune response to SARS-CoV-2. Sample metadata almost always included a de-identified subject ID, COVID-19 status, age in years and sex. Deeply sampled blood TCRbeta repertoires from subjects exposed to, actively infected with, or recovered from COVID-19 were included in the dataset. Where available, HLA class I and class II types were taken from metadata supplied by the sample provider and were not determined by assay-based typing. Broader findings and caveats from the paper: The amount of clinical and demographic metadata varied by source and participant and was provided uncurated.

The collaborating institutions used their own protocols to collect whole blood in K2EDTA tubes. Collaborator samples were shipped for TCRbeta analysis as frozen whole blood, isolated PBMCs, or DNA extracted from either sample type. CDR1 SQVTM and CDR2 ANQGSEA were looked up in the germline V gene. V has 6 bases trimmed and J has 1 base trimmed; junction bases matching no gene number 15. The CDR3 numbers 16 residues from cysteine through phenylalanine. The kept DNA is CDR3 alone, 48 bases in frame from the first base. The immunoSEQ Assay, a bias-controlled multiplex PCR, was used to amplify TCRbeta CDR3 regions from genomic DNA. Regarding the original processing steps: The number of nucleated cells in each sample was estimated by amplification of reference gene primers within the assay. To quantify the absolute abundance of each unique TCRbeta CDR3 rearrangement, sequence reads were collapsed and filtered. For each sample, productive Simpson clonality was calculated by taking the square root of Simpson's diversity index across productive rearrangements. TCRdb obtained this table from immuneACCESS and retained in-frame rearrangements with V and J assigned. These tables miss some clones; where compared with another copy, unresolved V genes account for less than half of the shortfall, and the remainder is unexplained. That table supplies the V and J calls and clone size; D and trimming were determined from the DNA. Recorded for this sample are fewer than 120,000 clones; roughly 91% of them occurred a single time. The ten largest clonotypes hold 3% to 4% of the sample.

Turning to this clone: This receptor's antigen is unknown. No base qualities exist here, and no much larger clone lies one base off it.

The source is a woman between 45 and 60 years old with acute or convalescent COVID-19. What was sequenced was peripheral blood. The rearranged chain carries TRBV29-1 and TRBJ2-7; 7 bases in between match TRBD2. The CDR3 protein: CSVGTWGRAGSYEQYF. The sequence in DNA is TGCAGCGTCGGGACCTGGGGGAGGGCCGGATCCTACGAGCAGTACTTC.